These 29 T cell receptor beta chains came from one sample sequenced in a study of CD8+ T cells in alopecia areata. Treatment here: oral pan-JAK inhibitor, 5-10 mg twice daily. It was cDNA, reverse transcribed from extracted RNA, that served as the sequencing template. Here immunoSEQ multiplex PCR was the method, and the copy in TCRdb shows in-frame clones only, minus some. The sample has under 130,000 clones, over 75% seen once. The material was CD8+ T cells sorted from blood, obtained around week 31, from a patient treated with tofacitinib. The receptors were gathered from a human donor with alopecia areata.

The gene calls are TRBV28 and TRBJ1-1, with D unresolved. The V gene lost 8 bases and the J gene lost 0 bases, with 16 bases spanning the gap. This CDR3 has 15 residues. Germline V CDR1 and CDR2: MDHEN, SYDVKM. CDR3 nucleotides: TGTGCCAGCTCTCTAGAGGCAGGTTTGAACACTGAAGCTTTCTTT. Encoded protein: CASSLEAGLNTEAFF.

This clone was seen a handful of times. This chain connects TRBV29-1 to TRBJ2-1; no clear D. The germline V gene has CDR1 SQVTM and CDR2 ANQGSEA. Trimming cost V 1 base and J 5 bases, with 12 bases left between them. This CDR3 is 14 amino acids long. The CDR3 protein is CSVEGGGRDNEQFF. CDR3 DNA: TGCAGCGTTGAAGGAGGTGGACGGGACAATGAGCAGTTCTTC.

The sample holds one count of this clone. The chain is built from TRBV5-4 and TRBJ1-1, with D hard to call. This CDR3 contains 13 residues. Looked up from germline, CDR1 is SGHNT and CDR2 is YYREEE (reference sequence). V was trimmed by 5 bases and J by 3 bases, leaving 11 bases between them. CDR3 nucleotides: TGTGCCAGCAGGGTCCGTCGGGACACTGAAGCTTTCTTT. This codes for CASRVRRDTEAFF.

The chain recombines TRBV2 with TRBJ2-1; no firm D call. With 3 bases removed from V and 8 bases from J, the gap between germline ends came to 14 bases. Germline assignment: CDR1 SNHLY and CDR2 FYNNEI. This CDR3 is built from 14 residues. CDR3 DNA: TGTGCCAGCAGTGATGTTTCCGTCGGCGATGAGCAGTTCTTC. Its protein is CASSDVSVGDEQFF.

This sequence joins TRBV5-4 and TRBJ2-3; D remains unclear. The CDR3 has 17 amino acids. V lost 2 bases and J 4 bases, leaving 20 bases between the germline ends. Germline V gene sequence: CDR1 SGHNT, CDR2 YYREEE (reference sequence). The CDR3 region has the DNA TGTGCCAGCAGCTTCACCCCCCAACGAAGCCCCGCAGATACGCAGTATTTT. Translated: CASSFTPQRSPADTQYF.

The rearrangement links TRBV5-1 to TRBJ2-5, with 8 bases lining up with TRBD1. The CDR3 is 14 residues long. With V trimmed by 4 bases and J by 4 bases, 6 bases remained unmatched. Germline V gene lookup returns CDR1 SGHRS and CDR2 YFSETQ. The CDR3 sequence is CASSPGQGAETQYF. CDR3 nucleotides: TGCGCCAGCAGCCCCGGACAGGGTGCAGAGACCCAGTACTTC.

The V and J genes are TRBV6-1 and TRBJ2-3; 9 nucleotides align to TRBD2. Germline assignment: CDR1 MNHNS and CDR2 SASEGT. V lost 6 bases and J lost 4; bases outside the gene matches: 5. This CDR3 contains 14 residues. CDR3 residues: CASSPTSGADTQYF. CDR3 sequence (DNA): TGTGCCAGCAGCCCGACTAGCGGAGCAGATACGCAGTATTTT.

This clone turned up a few times. V usage is TRBV29-1 and J usage is TRBJ2-3; TRBD1 matches at 12 bases. V lost 4 bases to trimming and J lost 1 base; unmatched junction nucleotides: 9. The CDR3 contains 17 residues. Germline V gene sequence: CDR1 SQVTM, CDR2 ANQGSEA. CDR3 sequence: CSVGGTGGILGTDTQYF. The DNA for the CDR3 is TGCAGCGTTGGGGGGACAGGGGGCATTCTAGGCACAGATACGCAGTATTTT.

V gene TRBV5-1 combines with J gene TRBJ2-7; D is unresolved. The CDR3 is 16 residues long. Germline V lookup: CDR1 SGHRS, CDR2 YFSETQ. Trimming left V 0 bases short and J 0 bases short, with 13 bases between. The DNA for the CDR3 is TGCGCCAGCAGCTTGGTGGATTATGAAGGCTCCTACGAGCAGTACTTC. Its protein product is CASSLVDYEGSYEQYF.

This chain connects TRBV7-9 to TRBJ2-2; D is possibly TRBD2 (5 bases). Germline assignment: CDR1 SEHNR and CDR2 FQNEAQ (reference sequence). The CDR3 spans 13 residues. Trimming cost V 7 bases and J 5 bases, with 11 bases left between them. Here the CDR3 reads CASNPDYTGELFF. For the CDR3, the DNA is TGTGCCAGCAATCCCGACTATACCGGGGAGCTGTTTTTT.

This chain connects TRBV6-5 to TRBJ1-3; no definite D call. Per germline, CDR1 MNHEY and CDR2 SVGAGI. This CDR3 contains 15 residues. The germline V and J ends were trimmed by 5 bases and 0 bases, with 11 bases remaining between them. CDR3 loop: CASSPGPRSGNTIYF. The CDR3 region has the DNA TGTGCCAGCAGTCCCGGACCGCGCTCTGGAAACACCATATATTTT.

On this clone: Compared with germline, one end of the junction differs, possibly owing to a read error. The rearrangement links TRBV7-9 to TRBJ1-2; D is ambiguous. This CDR3 spans 12 amino acids. Germline V CDR1 and CDR2: SEHNR, FQNEAQ (reference sequence). The CDR3: CASSRNNHGYTF. CDR3 DNA sequence: TGTGCCAGCAGCCGAAATAACCATGGCTACACCTTC.

The chain joins TRBV9 to TRBJ2-1, with D maybe TRBD2 (6 bases). The CDR3 is 14 amino acids. The germline V gene encodes CDR1 SGDLS and CDR2 YYNGEE. V shed 3 bases and J shed 0 bases, with 7 bases lying between them. CDR3 bases: TGTGCCAGCAGCGCGGGAGTCTCCTACAATGAGCAGTTCTTC. Translating gives CASSAGVSYNEQFF.

The gene calls are TRBV5-6 and TRBJ2-6; D not resolved. This CDR3 is 14 amino acids long. The V gene lost 2 bases and the J gene lost 1 base, with 4 bases spanning the gap. Germline V gene sequence: CDR1 SGHDT, CDR2 YYEEEE. The CDR3, as DNA: TGTGCCAGCAGCTTTGGGTCTGGGGCCAACGTCCTGACTTTC. It is translated as CASSFGSGANVLTF.

The CDR3 sequence is CASSVTDEQYF. CDR3 sequence (DNA): TGTGCCAGCAGCGTAACGGACGAGCAGTACTTC. J is TRBJ2-7 and V is TRBV9; D call uncertain. CDR3 size: 11 residues. Germline V gene sequence: CDR1 SGDLS, CDR2 YYNGEE. V lost 1 base, J lost 5 bases, and 4 bases lay in between.

This chain joins TRBV5-1 and TRBJ2-7; tentatively, D is TRBD2 (5 bases). V shed 5 bases and J shed 0 bases, with 9 bases lying between them. From germline, CDR1 is SGHRS and CDR2 YFSETQ. CDR3 size: 13 residues. CDR3 residues: CASRLGSSYEQYF. CDR3 nucleotides: TGCGCCAGCAGACTAGGGAGCTCCTACGAGCAGTACTTC.

The chain links TRBV27 to TRBJ2-7, with TRBD1 matching 10 bases. The CDR3 length is 13 residues. Germline CDR1 reads MNHEY; CDR2 reads SMNVEV (reference sequence). V lost 11 bases, J lost 6 bases, and 10 bases stayed unmatched. CDR3 nucleotide sequence: TGTGCCGTATCCGGGACAGGGGTCGGCGAGCAGTACTTC. Encoded protein: CAVSGTGVGEQYF.

The chain is built from TRBV29-1 and TRBJ2-1; D not resolved. Trimming removed 7 bases from V and 0 bases from J, with 7 bases in between. This CDR3 is built from 12 residues. The germline V gene encodes CDR1 SQVTM and CDR2 ANQGSEA. The CDR3 coding sequence is TGCAGCGGGCTGGACTCCTACAATGAGCAGTTCTTC. This translates into CSGLDSYNEQFF.

This clone was seen once. The chain uses TRBV19 and TRBJ1-1, with D perhaps matching TRBD1 (5 bases). Germline CDR1 reads LNHDA; CDR2 reads SQIVND (reference sequence). The CDR3 has 14 amino acids. The ends were cut back, 5 bases at V and 6 bases at J, with 16 bases in the middle. CDR3 sequence: CASSLRDGRAEAFF. The DNA for the CDR3 is TGTGCCAGTAGTTTAAGGGACGGAAGGGCTGAAGCTTTCTTT.

The V gene is TRBV7-8, the J gene TRBJ1-5; D is ambiguous. The CDR3 is 12 residues long. Germline assignment: CDR1 SGHVS and CDR2 FQNEAQ. Trimming cost V 3 bases and J 1 base, with 1 base left between them. This CDR3 is CASSFSNQPQHF. DNA for the CDR3: TGTGCCAGCAGCTTCAGCAATCAGCCCCAGCATTTT.

This clone was seen just once. One end of the junction fails to match germline, which may point to a read error. The chain uses TRBV7-7 and TRBJ2-3, with 11 bases matching TRBD2. The CDR3 runs to 16 residues. Looked up from germline, CDR1 is SSHAT and CDR2 is FNYEAQ (reference sequence). The CDR3 sequence: CASSLTSGISTDTQYF. As DNA, the CDR3 is TGTGCTAGCAGCTTGACTAGCGGGATAAGCACAGATACGCAGTATTTT. The full variable domain, completed using reference TRBV7-7 and TRBJ2-3, is GAGVSQSPRYKVTKRGQDVTLRCDPISSHATLYWYQQALGQGPEFLTYFNYEAQPDKSGLPSDRFSAERPEGSISTLTIQRTEQRDSAMYRCASSLTSGISTDTQYFGPGTRLTVL.

The rearrangement uses TRBV9 and TRBJ2-3; no definite D call. The CDR3 sequence is 14 residues long. Trimming removed 1 base at V and 1 base at J, with 7 bases between. Germline-derived CDR1 and CDR2 are SGDLS and YYNGEE. The CDR3, as DNA: TGTGCCAGCAGCGTATCTAGGGGCACAGATACGCAGTATTTT. It is translated as CASSVSRGTDTQYF. Using reference TRBV9 and TRBJ2-3 for the parts outside the CDR3, the full variable domain is DSGVTQTPKHLITATGQRVTLRCSPRSGDLSVYWYQQSLDQGLQFLIQYYNGEERAKGNILERFSAQQFPDLHSELNLSSLELGDSALYFCASSVSRGTDTQYFGPGTRLTVL.

The chain links TRBV5-6 to TRBJ2-7, with D possibly being TRBD2 (5 bases). The length of the CDR3 is 15 residues. V dropped 2 bases and J dropped 0 bases, with 12 bases sitting between them. Per the germline V gene, CDR1 is SGHDT and CDR2 is YYEEEE. The CDR3 protein is CASSLWGVSSYEQYF. The CDR3 nucleotides read TGTGCCAGCAGCTTATGGGGAGTAAGCTCCTACGAGCAGTACTTC.

The chain links TRBV5-1 to TRBJ2-3; 12 nucleotides match TRBD2. This CDR3 is built from 16 residues. The germline gives CDR1 SGHRS, CDR2 YFSETQ. After removal of 0 bases from V and 4 bases from J, the junction contained 3 bases not matched to a gene. In nucleotides, the CDR3 is TGCGCCAGCAGCTTGGGACTAGCGGGAGTATCAGATACGCAGTATTTT. Encoded protein: CASSLGLAGVSDTQYF.

The chain uses TRBV7-8 and TRBJ2-7; possibly TRBD2 for D (6 bases). CDR1 and CDR2 from the germline V gene are SGHVS and FQNEAQ. This CDR3 spans 16 amino acids. Between the trimmed V and J ends, which lost 0 bases and 3 bases, there was a span of 15 bases. The CDR3 sequence is CASSLAGGTGFYEQYF. CDR3 sequence (DNA): TGTGCCAGCAGCTTAGCCGGCGGGACCGGATTCTACGAGCAGTACTTC.

CDR3 in amino acids: CASSVSGQANTGELFF. Written as DNA, the CDR3 is TGTGCCAGCAGCGTCTCGGGTCAGGCGAACACCGGGGAGCTGTTTTTT. V usage is TRBV9 and J usage is TRBJ2-2; D not resolved. The V end lost 2 bases, the J end lost 0 bases, and 11 bases lay between the germline ends. The CDR3 totals 16 residues. Germline-derived CDR1 and CDR2 are SGDLS and YYNGEE. Based on the CDR3 plus reference TRBV9 and TRBJ2-2, the full variable domain is DSGVTQTPKHLITATGQRVTLRCSPRSGDLSVYWYQQSLDQGLQFLIQYYNGEERAKGNILERFSAQQFPDLHSELNLSSLELGDSALYFCASSVSGQANTGELFFGEGSRLTVL.

The genes are TRBV5-1 and TRBJ2-5; 8 nucleotides match TRBD1. CDR3 length: 14 amino acids. Germline V gene data show CDR1 as SGHRS and CDR2 as YFSETQ. Trimming took 4 bases from V and 7 from J; bases not matched to a gene: 9. CDR3 nucleotides: TGCGCCAGCAGCCCTGAGGGACAGGTTTGGACCCAGTACTTC. The encoded protein is CASSPEGQVWTQYF.

The J gene is TRBJ1-1, the V gene TRBV7-9, with a tentative D call TRBD1 (6 bases). This CDR3 is built from 12 residues. Germline loops: CDR1 SEHNR, CDR2 FQNEAQ (reference sequence). V lost 5 bases and J 14 bases, leaving 18 bases between the germline ends. The CDR3 DNA reads TGTGCCAGCAGCGAGGGGGGCTGGGAACTATTCTTT. It translates to CASSEGGWELFF. Together with reference TRBV7-9 and TRBJ1-1, the CDR3 gives the full variable domain: DTGVSQNPRHKITKRGQNVTFRCDPISEHNRLYWYRQTLGQGPEFLTYFQNEAQLEKSRLLSDRFSAERPKGSFSTLEIQRTEQGDSAMYLCASSEGGWELFFGQGTRLTVV.

This chain connects TRBV6-1 to TRBJ2-2; TRBD1 matches at 7 bases. Losses at the gene ends were 4 bases for V and 3 bases for J; bases not matched to a gene: 2. The germline V gene encodes CDR1 MNHNS and CDR2 SASEGT. The CDR3 totals 14 residues. CDR3 sequence: CASSGTGDTGELFF. The CDR3, as DNA: TGTGCCAGCAGTGGCACAGGGGACACCGGGGAGCTGTTTTTT.